This TCR beta chain stems from a study of cytomegalovirus exposure and HLA in healthy donors. The study's findings and limits: Certain sequence variants were highly shared and formed a cluster, and this cluster was likely a sequencing artifact.

J lost 0 bases, V lost 1 base, and 10 bases had no gene match. CDR1 SGHTA and CDR2 FQGNSA come from the germline V gene. This CDR3 is 19 amino acids long. Healthy people donating bone marrow made up the donors. A multiplex PCR was run with 60 Vbeta primers and 13 Jbeta primers. TCRdb's table, derived via immunoSEQ multiplex PCR, lists solely in-frame clones and lacks some. Of about 120,000 clones detected, under 90% appear once; the ten largest clones hold less than 2.5%. For this clone: Its antigen is unidentified.

The V and J genes are TRBV7-2 and TRBJ2-3; TRBD2 matches at 10 bases. The receptor's source is a woman between 40 and 55 years old in good health and CMV-seronegative. The sequenced sample was PBMCs. The CDR3 spells CASSLVSWVTSGSTDTQYF. In nucleotides, the CDR3 is TGTGCCAGCAGCTTAGTATCCTGGGTGACTAGCGGGAGCACAGATACGCAGTATTTT.